This TCR beta chain came from a study of blood T cell repertoires in COVID-19 (dated by TCRdb to about 2020). Notes on the research overall: Samples covering the acute and convalescent phases of COVID-19 were provided by collaborators in the United States, Italy and Spain. Subjects who had been exposed to COVID-19, were actively infected with it, or had recovered from it provided the deeply sampled blood TCRbeta repertoires that made up the dataset. The sample metadata nearly always contained a de-identified subject ID, COVID-19 status, age in years and sex. A freely available public database, intended as a resource for researchers studying the immune response to SARS-CoV-2, is where the repertoires were released. Where available, HLA class I and class II types were obtained from metadata supplied by the sample provider rather than from assay-based typing. The prospective study material was composed of cDNA or gDNA derived from T cells, B-cell-depleted T cells, or PBMCs. Samples came from the ongoing ImmuneRACE study (first 160 participants) plus 1,254 subjects from 6 global collaborators.

The collaborating institutions used their own protocols to collect whole blood in K2EDTA tubes. For TCRbeta analysis, collaborators shipped samples in one of three forms: frozen whole blood, isolated PBMCs, or DNA extracted from either of those sample types. Note on this clone: Its binding antigen is unknown. No qualities accompany the bases; no much larger clone lies one base away.

TCRbeta CDR3 regions were amplified from genomic DNA by means of the immunoSEQ Assay, a bias-controlled multiplex PCR. In the source study's methods: Nucleated cell counts per sample were estimated from amplification of reference gene primers within the assay. To quantify the absolute abundance of each unique TCRbeta CDR3 rearrangement, sequence reads were collapsed and filtered. Productive Simpson clonality was computed per sample as the square root of Simpson's diversity index over productive rearrangements. TCRdb provides this immuneACCESS table in a form limited to in-frame rearrangements. Some clones are lacking; in checked studies, under half of them reflect an unresolved V gene, and why the rest are absent is not known. V and J calls and clone size are as listed in that table; D and trimming were resolved from the DNA. The sample table records 230,000 or so clones; roughly four fifths of these occur just once. The leading ten clones occupy approximately 4.4% of the sample.

Relative to germline, V is missing 0 bases and J is missing 5 bases, with 17 bases of the junction outside any gene match. Per the germline V gene, MNHNS is the CDR1 and SASEGT is the CDR2. Taken from cysteine to phenylalanine, the CDR3 has 21 residues. Kept here is only the CDR3 DNA, which spans 63 bases and is read in frame from base 1. The study at large found these results: The amount of clinical and demographic metadata varied by source and participant and was provided uncurated.

This receptor was identified in a middle-aged man with active or convalescent COVID-19. The rearranged chain carries TRBV6-1 and TRBJ1-6; the junction holds 9 bases that match TRBD1. The specimen sequenced was peripheral blood. The nucleotide sequence is TGTGCCAGCAGTGAAGCCCCAGGGGGGGGCTCTGGGACAGGGAATAATTCACCCCTCCACTTT. This yields the protein CASSEAPGGGSGTGNNSPLHF.